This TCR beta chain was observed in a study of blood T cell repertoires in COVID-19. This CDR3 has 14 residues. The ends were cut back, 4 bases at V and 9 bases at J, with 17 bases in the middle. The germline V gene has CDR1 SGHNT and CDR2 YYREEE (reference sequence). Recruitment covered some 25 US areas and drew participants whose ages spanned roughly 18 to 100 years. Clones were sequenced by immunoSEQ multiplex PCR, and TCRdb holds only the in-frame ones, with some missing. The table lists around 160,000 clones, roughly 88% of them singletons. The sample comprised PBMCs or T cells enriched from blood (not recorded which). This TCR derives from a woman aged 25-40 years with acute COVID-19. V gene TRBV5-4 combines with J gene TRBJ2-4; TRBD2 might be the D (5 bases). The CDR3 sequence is CASSHAEGSGIQYF. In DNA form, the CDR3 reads TGTGCCAGCAGCCACGCGGAAGGGAGTGGCATTCAGTACTTC. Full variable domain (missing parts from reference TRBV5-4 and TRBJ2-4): ETGVTQSPTHLIKTRGQQVTLRCSSQSGHNTVSWYQQALGQGPQFIFQYYREEENGRGNFPPRFSGLQFPNYSSELNVNALELDDSALYLCASSHAEGSGIQYFGAGTRLSVL.